This T cell receptor beta chain was obtained from a study of molecular identifiers for immune sequencing clone quantification. Across the whole study: Sequencing covered four of five parts into which replicate RNA from roughly 20,000 or 100,000 naive CD8 cells was split.

Study outcomes and limitations: Sharing of a barcode by identical TCR molecules could cause highly expanded clone sizes to be underestimated.

This clonotype was recorded at least ten times. Its antigen remains unknown. This CDR3 is built from 15 residues. The V end was cut by 4 bases, the J end by 0 bases, with 10 bases between. CDR1 is MNHEY, CDR2 SMNVEV, per germline (reference sequence). The authors built bulk TCR libraries by previously described methods with listed TCR primers. One entry per CDR3 protein results from TCRdb running MiXCR on the PCR reads. This sample yields hundreds of thousands of distinct CDR3 sequences, of which approximately 24% are seen a single time; 0.78% belongs to the top ten. Naive CD8 T cell sorting was performed on the CD8+CD4-CCR7+CD45RA+ phenotype.

The receptor's source is a human donor in good health. Some libraries in this study had Jurkat cell RNA spiked in. J is TRBJ1-5 and V is TRBV27; no definite D call. Sample: naive CD8+ T cells from blood, with Jurkat cell RNA spiked in. Subset reported: FACS-sorted CD8+CD4-CCR7+CD45RA+ naive T cells. The CDR3 region is CASSSAPYSNQPQHF. The CDR3 DNA follows: TGTGCCAGCAGTTCTGCCCCTTATAGCAATCAGCCCCAGCATTTT.